This T cell receptor (beta chain) was sequenced during a study of beta chain features in type 1 diabetes. Whole-study findings and limits: cDNA sequencing could over-represent cells with high TCR expression.

Via the markers CD45RO/CCR7/CD25/CD127/CD95/CD27, stem cell-like memory, regulatory, central memory and naive CD4+ cells were sorted. Isolated RNA was reverse transcribed in full, so expressed TCRB transcripts were sequenced. Generated by immunoSEQ multiplex PCR, the TCRdb table keeps only in-frame clones and is missing some. The sample carries 400,000 to 600,000 clones, over 25% recorded once. V was clipped by 6 bases and J by 8 bases, with 16 bases between them. CDR1 and CDR2 from the germline V gene are KGHSH and LQKENI. The CDR3 totals 13 residues. This clone was recorded a few times. Antigen: not known.

Material for sequencing was naive CD4+ T cells from blood. The clonotype was recovered from a man aged 18 to 30 in good health. This chain links TRBV18 with TRBJ1-2; weak D call: TRBD1 (5 bases). DNA for the CDR3: TGTGCCAGCTCCAGGGACCTCGTTGAGGGCTACACCTTC. This sequence encodes CASSRDLVEGYTF.